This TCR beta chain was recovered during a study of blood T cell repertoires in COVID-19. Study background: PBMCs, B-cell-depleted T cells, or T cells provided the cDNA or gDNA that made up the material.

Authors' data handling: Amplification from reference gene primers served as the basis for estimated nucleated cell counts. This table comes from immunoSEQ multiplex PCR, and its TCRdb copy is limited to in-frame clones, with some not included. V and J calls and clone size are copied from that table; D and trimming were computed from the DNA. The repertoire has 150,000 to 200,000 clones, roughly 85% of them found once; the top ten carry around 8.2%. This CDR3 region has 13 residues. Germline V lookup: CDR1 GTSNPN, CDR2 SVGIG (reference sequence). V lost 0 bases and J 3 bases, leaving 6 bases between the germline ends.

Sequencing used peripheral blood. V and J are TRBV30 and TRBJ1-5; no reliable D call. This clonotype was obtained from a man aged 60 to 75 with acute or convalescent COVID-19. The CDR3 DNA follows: TGTGCCTGGAGTGTCCAGTACAATCAGCCCCAGCATTTT. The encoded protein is CAWSVQYNQPQHF.